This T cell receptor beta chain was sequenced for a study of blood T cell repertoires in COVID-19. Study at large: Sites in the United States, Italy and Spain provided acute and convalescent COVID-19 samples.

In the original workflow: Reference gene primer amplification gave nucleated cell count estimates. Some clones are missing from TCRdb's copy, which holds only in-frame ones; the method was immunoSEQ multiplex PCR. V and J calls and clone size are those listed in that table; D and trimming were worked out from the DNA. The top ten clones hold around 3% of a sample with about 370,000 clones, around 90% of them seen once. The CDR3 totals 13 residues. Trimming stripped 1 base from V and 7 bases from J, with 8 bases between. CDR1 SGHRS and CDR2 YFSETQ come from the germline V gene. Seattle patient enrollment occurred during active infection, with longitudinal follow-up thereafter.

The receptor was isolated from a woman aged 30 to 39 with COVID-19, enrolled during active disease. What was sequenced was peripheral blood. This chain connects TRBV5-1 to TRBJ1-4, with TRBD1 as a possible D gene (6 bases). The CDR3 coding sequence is TGCGCCAGCAGCTTGACAGGGTCTGAAAAACTGTTTTTT. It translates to CASSLTGSEKLFF.